The 19 T cell receptor beta chains below all came from one sample that was sequenced in a study of blood T cells in healthy people across ages. Sample-barcoded 5' priming and a J-beta primer mix drove a second PCR of about 7 to 12 cycles. Using its own MiXCR run on the 5' RACE reads, TCRdb lists one record per CDR3 protein. The sample has over 750,000 distinct CDR3 sequences, about 25% seen once. This sample also belongs to another study, concerning T cells of mothers and their children.

Sequencing was done on a sample of blood. These receptors originate from a boy between 10 and 17 years old in good health.

This clonotype was observed a handful of times. The chain recombines TRBV11-2 with TRBJ1-4, with D unclear. V was clipped by 1 base and J by 4 bases, with 7 bases between them. Germline V gives CDR1 SGHAT, CDR2 FQNNGV. The CDR3 is 14 amino acids. The CDR3 coding sequence is TGTGCCAGCAGCTTAGGACCCCTTAATGAAAAACTGTTTTTT. It specifies CASSLGPLNEKLFF.

This chain joins TRBV6-2 or TRBV6-3 and TRBJ2-2; 10 positions agree with TRBD1. V was clipped by 7 bases and J by 1 base; unmatched bases: 6. This CDR3 is built from 16 residues. The V gene's germline CDR1 is MNHEY and CDR2 SVGEGT. The CDR3 protein is CASTDRDRGNTGELFF. As DNA, the CDR3 is TGTGCCAGCACCGACCGGGACAGGGGGAACACCGGGGAGCTGTTTTTT.

V is TRBV20-1 and J is TRBJ1-2; possible D gene TRBD1, 5 bases. V lost 0 bases and J 14 bases, leaving 19 bases between the germline ends. Germline V lookup: CDR1 DFQATT, CDR2 SNEGSKA (reference sequence). This CDR3 contains 13 residues. CDR3 residues: CSARDKAVGTLTF. Written as DNA, the CDR3 is TGCAGTGCTAGAGATAAGGCGGTTGGGACTTTGACCTTC.

The V and J genes are TRBV27 and TRBJ1-6; no clear D gene. Trimming removed 0 bases from V and 6 bases from J, with 3 bases in between. This CDR3 spans 13 amino acids. CDR1 MNHEY and CDR2 SMNVEV come from the germline V gene (reference sequence). For the CDR3, the DNA is TGTGCCAGCAGTTTATCGCTTAATTCACCCCTCCACTTT. Translated, it gives CASSLSLNSPLHF.

The genes are TRBV4-1 and TRBJ1-4; 7 bases are shared with TRBD1. J was trimmed by 8 bases and V by 3 bases; bases with no gene match: 9. Germline lookup yields CDR1 MGHRA and CDR2 YSYEKL. CDR3 length equals 15 residues. The CDR3 coding sequence is TGCGCCAGCAGCCACCCGGACAGGAGAGACGAAAAACTGTTTTTT. It translates to CASSHPDRRDEKLFF.

The chain joins TRBV12-3 or TRBV12-4 to TRBJ1-2, with D possibly matching TRBD1 (5 bases). CDR3 length equals 14 residues. The V and J ends lost 0 bases and 6 bases respectively, with 11 bases between them. This CDR3 reads CASSLAAGIDGYTF. The CDR3 region has the DNA TGTGCCAGCAGTTTAGCGGCAGGGATTGATGGCTACACCTTC.

This clonotype was recorded a few times. The rearrangement links TRBV4-1 to TRBJ2-1, with 8 bases lining up with TRBD2. Germline CDR1 MGHRA, CDR2 YSYEKL. V lost 4 bases and J lost 3; bases outside the gene matches: 8. This CDR3 is 16 amino acids long. The CDR3 reads CASSLLLADLYNEQFF. The CDR3 DNA sequence: TGCGCCAGCAGCCTTCTACTAGCGGACCTCTACAATGAGCAGTTCTTC.

V and J are TRBV27 and TRBJ1-2, with D maybe TRBD1 (5 bases). Germline values: CDR1 MNHEY, CDR2 SMNVEV (reference sequence). Trimming removed 0 bases from V and 2 bases from J, with 10 bases in between. This CDR3 spans 15 amino acids. CDR3 region: CASSLSRSGNYGYTF. The CDR3 DNA is TGTGCCAGCAGTTTATCGCGGTCAGGGAACTATGGCTACACCTTC.

This clonotype was seen a handful of times. The chain uses TRBV4-2 and TRBJ2-5; TRBD2 is a possible D gene (5 bases). V was clipped by 1 base and J by 3 bases, with 12 bases between them. CDR3 size: 15 residues. CDR1 and CDR2 from the germline V gene are LGHNA and YNFKEQ. CDR3 loop: CASSQVPEGEETQYF. CDR3 in DNA: TGTGCCAGCAGCCAAGTCCCTGAGGGAGAAGAGACCCAGTACTTC.

This clonotype came up a few times. The rearrangement uses TRBV10-3 and TRBJ2-7; 8 bases agree with TRBD1. The CDR3 contains 13 residues. The V and J ends lost 8 bases and 5 bases, in that order; junction bases with no gene match: 8. Germline CDR1 reads ENHRY; CDR2 reads SYGVKD. CDR3 region: CAISRDRGHEQYF. Written as DNA, the CDR3 is TGTGCCATCTCTCGAGACAGGGGCCACGAGCAGTACTTC.

This clonotype was seen a few times. The chain has TRBV12-3 or TRBV12-4 and TRBJ2-7; possibly TRBD1 for D (5 bases). CDR3 length equals 14 residues. The V gene lost 5 bases and the J gene lost 3 bases, with 14 bases spanning the gap. This chain's CDR3 is CASSPGWGGYEQYF. The CDR3 coding sequence is TGTGCCAGCAGTCCTGGTTGGGGCGGCTACGAGCAGTACTTC.

The chain is built from TRBV2 and TRBJ1-1; a possible D gene is TRBD1 (5 bases). Germline CDR1 SNHLY, CDR2 FYNNEI. The CDR3 consists of 11 residues. V was trimmed by 7 bases and J by 6 bases, leaving 9 bases between them. CDR3 DNA: TGTGCCAGCACCCCGACAGCTGAAGCTTTCTTT. Translated: CASTPTAEAFF.

The V call is TRBV7-9, the J call TRBJ2-5; 7 bases match TRBD1. The CDR3 extends over 16 amino acids. The trim removed 1 base at V and 1 base at J, leaving 6 bases unmatched. The germline gives CDR1 SEHNR, CDR2 FQNEAQ (reference sequence). CDR3 coding DNA: TGTGCCAGCAGCTTAGGTCTTCGGACAGGCCAAGAGACCCAGTACTTC. It yields the protein CASSLGLRTGQETQYF.

The rearrangement links TRBV12-3 or TRBV12-4 to TRBJ1-5; possible D gene TRBD1, 5 bases. Between the trimmed V and J ends, which lost 1 base and 7 bases, there was a span of 14 bases. This CDR3 spans 15 amino acids. In nucleotides, the CDR3 is TGTGCCAGCAGTTTAGGAGGGGCTGGGAGGCAGCCCCAGCATTTT. Residues: CASSLGGAGRQPQHF.

This clonotype was detected a few times. In DNA, the CDR3 is TGTGCCAGCAGCTCCTGGGGACAGAACTACGAGCAGTACTTC. It codes for CASSSWGQNYEQYF. The rearrangement links TRBV7-9 to TRBJ2-7, with 7 bases that match TRBD1. The CDR3 spans 14 residues. In germline, CDR1 is SEHNR, CDR2 FQNEAQ (reference sequence). The V gene end was trimmed by 4 bases and the J gene end by 3 bases; junction bases not matched to a gene: 6.

The chain links TRBV18 to TRBJ2-5; perhaps TRBD1 as D (6 bases). Matching the DNA end better, TRBJ2-7 makes the J call doubtful. This CDR3 is 14 amino acids long. CDR1 and CDR2 from the germline V gene are KGHSH and LQKENI. CDR3 sequence: CASSLPGQWPEQYF. The CDR3 region has the DNA TGTGCCAGCTCACTCCCGGGACAATGGCCCGAGCAGTACTTC.

This clonotype turned up a few times. The chain employs TRBV27 and TRBJ1-1; tentatively, D is TRBD1 (5 bases). This CDR3 spans 14 amino acids. Germline lookup yields CDR1 MNHEY and CDR2 SMNVEV (reference sequence). Deletions cut 1 base from V and 6 bases from J, with 12 bases between. CDR3 in DNA: TGTGCCAGCAGTTTATTGTCAGGGATAGCTGAAGCTTTCTTT. Its protein is CASSLLSGIAEAFF.

The rearrangement links TRBV7-2 to TRBJ2-5; D gene unclear. The germline CDR1 and CDR2 sequences are SGHTA and FQGNSA. This CDR3 has 15 residues. V was pared by 1 base and J by 1 base, with 10 bases between. CDR3 coding DNA: TGTGCCAGCAGCTTAGGGCTCAACAGCCAAGAGACCCAGTACTTC. It is translated as CASSLGLNSQETQYF.

The chain is built from TRBV2 and TRBJ2-5; TRBD1 is a possible D gene (5 bases). The tail of the sequence fits TRBJ2-1 better, so the J call may be wrong. The CDR3 loop spans 15 amino acids. CDR1 is SNHLY, CDR2 FYNNEI, per germline. CDR3 coding DNA: TGTGCCAGCAGTGACCGCAGGGAAACCCGCGGTGAGCAGTTCTTC. It encodes CASSDRRETRGEQFF.